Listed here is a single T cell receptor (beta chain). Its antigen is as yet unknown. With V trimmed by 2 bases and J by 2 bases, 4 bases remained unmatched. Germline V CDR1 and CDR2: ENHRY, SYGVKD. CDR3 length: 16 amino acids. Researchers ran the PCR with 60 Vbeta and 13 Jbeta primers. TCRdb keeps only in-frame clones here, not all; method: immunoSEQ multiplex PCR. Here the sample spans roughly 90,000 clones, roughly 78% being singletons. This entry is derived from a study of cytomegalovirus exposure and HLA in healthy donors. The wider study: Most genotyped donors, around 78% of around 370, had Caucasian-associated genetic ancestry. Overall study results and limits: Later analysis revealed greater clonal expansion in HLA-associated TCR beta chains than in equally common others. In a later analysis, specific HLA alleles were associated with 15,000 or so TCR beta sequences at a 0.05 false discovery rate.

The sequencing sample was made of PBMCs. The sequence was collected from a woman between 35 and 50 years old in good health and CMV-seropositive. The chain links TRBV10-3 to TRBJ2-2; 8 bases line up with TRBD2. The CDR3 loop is CAISERGGINTGELFF. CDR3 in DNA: TGTGCCATCAGTGAGCGCGGGGGGATCAACACCGGGGAGCTGTTTTTT.